A selection of T cell receptor beta chains follows, all from one sample in a study of cytomegalovirus exposure and HLA in healthy donors. TCRdb keeps only in-frame clones here, not all; method: immunoSEQ multiplex PCR. The data contain some 76,000 clones, 85% to 95% of them singletons. Sequenced: PBMCs. Receptors were obtained from a woman between 18 and 30 years old in good health and CMV-seronegative. The CDR3 runs from the conserved cysteine through the conserved F or W. Fields, in order: clone size, V gene, D gene, J gene, CDR3 DNA, CDR3 protein. The D gene is left open where the match is weak. Clone sizes are given selectively: once, few, many, or a class where the clone is expanded.

size: NA
V: TRBV29-1
D: TRBD2
J: TRBJ2-5
DNA: TGCAGCGTTGAAGACCTGGGGAGCGGGAGAGAGACCCAGTACTTC
CDR3: CSVEDLGSGRETQYF

size: NA
V: TRBV28
D: NA
J: TRBJ2-7
DNA: TGTGCCAGCAGCGTATCCTACGAGCAGTACTTC
CDR3: CASSVSYEQYF

size: NA
V: TRBV16
D: NA
J: TRBJ2-1
DNA: TGTGCCAGCAGCCAAACCCAGACTAGGGGTACAGGTGAGCAGTTCTTC
CDR3: CASSQTQTRGTGEQFF

size: NA
V: TRBV19
D: TRBD1
J: TRBJ1-5
DNA: TGTGCCACCCGGGACAGAATCTTTAGCAATCAGCCCCAGCATTTT
CDR3: CATRDRIFSNQPQHF

size: few
V: TRBV28
D: TRBD2
J: TRBJ2-7
DNA: TGTGCCAGCAGTCAGGCGGGACTAGCGGCTCCTAGGGAGCAGTACTTC
CDR3: CASSQAGLAAPREQYF

size: NA
V: TRBV5-4
D: NA
J: TRBJ1-1
DNA: TGTGCCAGCAGCTCCGGGGGGTACACTGAAGCTTTCTTT
CDR3: CASSSGGYTEAFF

size: NA
V: TRBV7-9
D: NA
J: TRBJ1-1
DNA: TGTGCCAGCAGCTTAGGTAGCCTCCAGCGAGCTTTCTTT
CDR3: CASSLGSLQRAFF

size: NA
V: TRBV28
D: TRBD1
J: TRBJ1-5
DNA: TGTGCCAGCACCGCAGACAGGGGCAATCAGCCCCAGCATTTT
CDR3: CASTADRGNQPQHF

size: once
V: TRBV6-6
D: TRBD1
J: TRBJ2-7
DNA: TGTGCCAGCAGTTATTCCATGGGACAGGGGATACACGAGCAGTACTTC
CDR3: CASSYSMGQGIHEQYF

size: once
V: TRBV6-1
D: NA
J: TRBJ1-1
DNA: TGTGCCAGCAGTGGGGACTGGACTCGGAACACTGAAGCTTTCTTT
CDR3: CASSGDWTRNTEAFF

size: NA
V: TRBV27
D: NA
J: TRBJ1-2
DNA: TGTGCCAGCAGTTTTAGGGGAGGTGGCTACACCTTC
CDR3: CASSFRGGGYTF

size: NA
V: TRBV7-6
D: TRBD2
J: TRBJ2-1
DNA: TGTGCCAGCAGCGGGGGACTAGCGGGAGGAAATGAGCAGTTCTTC
CDR3: CASSGGLAGGNEQFF

size: once
V: TRBV6-5
D: NA
J: TRBJ2-1
DNA: TGTGCCAGCAGTTACTTCAGGTACAATGAGCAGTTCTTC
CDR3: CASSYFRYNEQFF

size: NA
V: TRBV5-1
D: TRBD1
J: TRBJ2-7
DNA: TGCGCCAGCAGCCTCCGGACAGGGGCAAACGAGCAGTACTTC
CDR3: CASSLRTGANEQYF

size: NA
V: TRBV10-3
D: TRBD1
J: TRBJ1-1
DNA: TGTGCCATCAGTAGGTCGGGACAGGGATTCATGAACACTGAAGCTTTCTTT
CDR3: CAISRSGQGFMNTEAFF

size: NA
V: TRBV6-5
D: TRBD2
J: TRBJ2-7
DNA: TGTGCCAGCAGTGGGACTAGTAGATCGAGCGAGCAGTACTTC
CDR3: CASSGTSRSSEQYF